This TCR beta chain was documented in a study of blood T cell repertoires in COVID-19. Study as a whole: T cells, B-cell-depleted T cells, or PBMCs supplied cDNA or gDNA.

This CDR3 region has 14 residues. Germline lookup yields CDR1 LNHDA and CDR2 SQIVND (reference sequence). Between the trimmed V and J ends, which lost 7 bases and 8 bases, there was a span of 20 bases. Original handling: Estimation of nucleated cell counts relied on the amplification of reference gene primers. Clones were sequenced by immunoSEQ multiplex PCR, and TCRdb holds only the in-frame ones, with some missing. V and J calls and clone size are as listed in that table; D and trimming were resolved from the DNA. The table records roughly 120,000 clones, just over 70% of them present only once. The chain recombines TRBV19 with TRBJ1-2; D remains unclear. What was sequenced was peripheral blood. This clonotype originated in a human donor with acute or convalescent COVID-19. The donor label of this sample is uncertain. CDR3 nucleotides: TGTGCCAGTACCCTCATGGCGGGGTCGCGGGGCTACACCTTC. Protein product: CASTLMAGSRGYTF.